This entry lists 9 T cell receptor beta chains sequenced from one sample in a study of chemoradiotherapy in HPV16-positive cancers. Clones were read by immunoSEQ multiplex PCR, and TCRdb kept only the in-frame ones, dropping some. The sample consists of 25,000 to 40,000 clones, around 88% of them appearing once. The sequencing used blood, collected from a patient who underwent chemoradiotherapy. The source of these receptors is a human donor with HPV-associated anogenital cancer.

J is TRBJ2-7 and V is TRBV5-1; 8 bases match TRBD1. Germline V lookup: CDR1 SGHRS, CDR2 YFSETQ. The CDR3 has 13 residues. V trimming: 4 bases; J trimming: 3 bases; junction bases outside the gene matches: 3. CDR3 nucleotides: TGCGCCAGCAGCCATGGACAGGGCTACGAGCAGTACTTC. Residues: CASSHGQGYEQYF.

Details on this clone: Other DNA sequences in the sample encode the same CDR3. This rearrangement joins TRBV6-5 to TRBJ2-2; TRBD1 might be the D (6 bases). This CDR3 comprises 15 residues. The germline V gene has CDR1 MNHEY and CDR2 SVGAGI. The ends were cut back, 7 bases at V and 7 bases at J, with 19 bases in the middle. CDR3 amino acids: CASTVDRGDRGELFF. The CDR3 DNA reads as TGTGCCAGCACCGTGGACAGAGGTGACCGCGGGGAGCTGTTTTTT.

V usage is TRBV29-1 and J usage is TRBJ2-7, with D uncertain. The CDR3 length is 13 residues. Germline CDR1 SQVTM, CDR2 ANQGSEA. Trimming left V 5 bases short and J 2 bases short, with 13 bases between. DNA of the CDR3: TGCAGCGTTAGGGCGGATTTTGCCTACGAGCAGTACTTC. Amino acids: CSVRADFAYEQYF.

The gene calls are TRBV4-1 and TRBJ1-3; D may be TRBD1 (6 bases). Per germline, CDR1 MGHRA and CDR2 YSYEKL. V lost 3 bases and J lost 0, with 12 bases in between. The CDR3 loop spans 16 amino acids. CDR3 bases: TGCGCCAGCAGCCATGTTGGGGGGCTCTCTGGAAACACCATATATTTT. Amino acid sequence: CASSHVGGLSGNTIYF.

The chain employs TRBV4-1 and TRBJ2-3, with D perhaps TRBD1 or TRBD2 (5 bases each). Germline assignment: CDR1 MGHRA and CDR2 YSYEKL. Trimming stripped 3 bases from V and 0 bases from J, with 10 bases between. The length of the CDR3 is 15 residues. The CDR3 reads CASSQLGASTDTQYF. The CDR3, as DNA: TGCGCCAGCAGCCAGCTCGGGGCTAGCACAGATACGCAGTATTTT.

The CDR3 loop reads CASSPQGRLNTEAFF. CDR3 in DNA: TGTGCCAGCAGCCCACAGGGACGTTTGAACACTGAAGCTTTCTTT. V usage is TRBV13 and J usage is TRBJ1-1; tentative D call: TRBD1 (6 bases). Germline V gene sequence: CDR1 PRHDT, CDR2 FYEKMQ (reference sequence). The CDR3 extends over 15 amino acids. V lost 5 bases, J lost 0 bases, and 13 bases lay in between.

The CDR3 region is CASRARRDIFGDTEAFF. As DNA, the CDR3 is TGTGCCAGCAGAGCACGGCGTGATATTTTTGGGGACACTGAAGCTTTCTTT. The chain couples TRBV5-5 to TRBJ1-1; no clear D gene. Per germline, CDR1 SGHKS and CDR2 YYEKEE (reference sequence). Trimming removed 5 bases from V and 3 bases from J, with 23 bases in between. The CDR3 has 17 residues.

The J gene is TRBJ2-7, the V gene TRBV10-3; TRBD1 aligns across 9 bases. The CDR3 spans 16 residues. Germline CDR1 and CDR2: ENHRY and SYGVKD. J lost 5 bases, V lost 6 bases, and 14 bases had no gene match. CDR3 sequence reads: CAISYKPGQGNHEQYF. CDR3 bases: TGTGCCATCAGCTATAAACCGGGACAGGGTAACCACGAGCAGTACTTC.

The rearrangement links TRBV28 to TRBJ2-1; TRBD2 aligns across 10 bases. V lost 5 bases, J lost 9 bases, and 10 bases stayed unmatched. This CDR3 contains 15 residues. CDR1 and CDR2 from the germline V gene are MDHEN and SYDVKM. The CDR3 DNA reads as TGTGCCAGCAGTCCCCAAGCGGGAGGGATCGCTGAGCAGTTCTTC. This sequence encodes CASSPQAGGIAEQFF. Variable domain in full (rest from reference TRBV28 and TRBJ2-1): DVKVTQSSRYLVKRTGEKVFLECVQDMDHENMFWYRQDPGLGLRLIYFSYDVKMKEKGDIPEGYSVSREKKERFSLILESASTNQTSMYLCASSPQAGGIAEQFFGPGTRLTVL.